This T cell receptor (beta chain) was profiled in a study of blood T cells in healthy people across ages (dated by TCRdb to between 2015 and 2017). With regard to the full study: In model experiments, roughly one uniquely barcoded TCR beta cDNA molecule per two T cells was captured by template switching. To track age-related changes in TCR beta repertoire diversity, the study relied on deep sequencing normalized with unique cDNA molecular identifiers. Using the same blood draw, the study looked at two additional independent replicas of 1 million unique cDNA reads for two donors, one aged 18 to 29 and the other aged 80 or older. Donors were grouped into four age groups: young (average 16 years), middle-aged (around 39), aged (62) and long-lived (about 82).

Remarks on this clonotype: Its antigen remains unidentified. No quality values exist for individual bases; no much larger clone is one base distant.

Systemically healthy Caucasian individuals from Russia, 35 to 40 in total and aged about 6 to 100 years, were included as donors. Around 10 milliliters of peripheral blood were drawn from each donor into EDTA-treated Vacutainer tubes. Ficoll-Paque density-gradient centrifugation was used to isolate PBMCs, with at least 6.5 million per sample. Total RNA, at least 6 micrograms per sample, was extracted from PBMCs with Trizol reagent. Naive CD45RAhigh/CD27high T cell percentages were measured by flow cytometry on a PBMC aliquot from every donor. Summary of the overall study and its limitations: Because donor CMV infection status was unknown, age-related changes in expanded clonotypes were potentially confounded. Compared with the aged group, the long-lived group had more naive CD4+ T cells, fewer expanded clones and increased TCR diversity, suggesting age selection. Estimates of total diversity from one million sequenced T cells were regarded as lower bounds and underestimates. Because profiling used bulk unsorted PBMCs, naive and antigen-experienced compartments could not be compared conclusively. Observed TCR beta diversity correlated strongly with the percentage of naive T cells measured by flow cytometry. Observed TCR beta diversity per million T cells fell roughly linearly with age, and a significant reduction was already apparent by age about 36.

The library was obtained by 5' RACE. The data were produced on an Illumina HiSeq 2500. A second 7 to 11 cycle PCR used a sample-barcoded 5' primer and a J-beta primer mix. A template-switch 5' adaptor carrying 12 random nucleotides introduced a unique molecular identifier onto each TCR beta cDNA molecule. Each sample yielded at least 3 million CDR3-containing paired-end reads. First-strand cDNA synthesis was performed from all RNA using the Mint cDNA synthesis kit, with priming by a TRBC-specific oligonucleotide. All cDNA was treated with uracil-DNA glycosylase and then went through a first 18-cycle PCR with the universal primers M1SS and BC2_uni_R. Per the authors' processing: For normalization, 1 million high-quality reads were randomly selected from each sample, with every read carrying a distinct molecular identifier. Instead of being binned into consensus sequences, reads that shared molecular identifiers were thrown out. MiTCR, run with a Q25 quality threshold and the strictest error-elimination algorithm, handled CDR3 identification, clonotype clustering and error correction. A nonparametric unseen species model using Euler transformation provided a lower-bound estimate of total TCR beta diversity. TCRdb reworked the public reads: Q25 trimming with fastp, MiXCR clone assembly, productive beta chains retained. Rows with one shared CDR3 protein collapse into an entry with the most common genes and DNA. TCRdb's processing, not the authors', yielded these V and J calls. Across this sample there are approximately 780,000 distinct CDR3 sequences, with roughly 25% seen only once. The ten most abundant clones make up around 2.9% of the sample.

CDR1 SGDLS and CDR2 YYNGEE were looked up in the germline V gene. The V end gives up 2 bases and the J end 5 bases, leaving 10 bases in the junction not matched to a gene. The CDR3 has 17 amino acids, counting the end cysteine and phenylalanine. The CDR3 DNA has 51 bases and is translated from base 1. This same sample was also taken into another study, of T cells of mothers and their children. According to the second study: The donors were nine systemically healthy Caucasian individuals, made up of three mothers and their six children. cDNA synthesis used all of the extracted RNA, with approximately 1.4 ug of RNA in each 15 ul reaction. Sample barcodes and 2-4 random nucleotides were added via the M1S primer in the second PCR. More than 9.5 million TCR beta CDR3 reads were obtained from each mother, and some 3.3 million reads were obtained from each child. TCR recombination output is similarly shaped by thymic selection in related and unrelated pairs, with a minor effect exerted by inherited differences. Normalized repertoire overlap was always slightly but never significantly higher in related than unrelated mother-child pairs. With a sensitivity of about 100 clones per million clonotypes, no persistent microchimeric T cell clones were detected. The study used deep NGS to compare TCR beta repertoires of mothers and children, seeking features distinguishing related mother-child pairs from unrelated individuals. Mothers averaged about 40 +/- 4 years of age and children averaged roughly 12 +/- 4 years. After adapter ligation was performed with NEBNext reagents, the libraries were sequenced on an Illumina HiSeq 2000 with 100+100 nt paired-end reads. To prevent cross-contamination, the mother and child libraries were prepared a month apart and were sequenced in separate runs. Each donor had between 500,000 and 2,000,000 distinct TCR beta clonotypes identified. Naive TCR beta clonotypes were estimated from low-frequency clonotypes matched to each donor's FACS-determined naive share, without sorting.

Input material: blood. The chain was built from TRBV9 and TRBJ2-1; 10 central nucleotides agree with TRBD2. The TCR originated in a boy aged 5-17 years in good health. The nucleotide sequence is given as TGTGCCAGCAGCGTGAGCGGGGGGGCCGGGGACAACAATGAGCAGTTCTTC. Its coded protein is CASSVSGGAGDNNEQFF.